The next 23 T cell receptor beta chains were all read from a single sample in a study of blood T cell repertoires in COVID-19. The data were produced by immunoSEQ multiplex PCR, yet TCRdb's version contains in-frame clones alone and is incomplete. The repertoire includes roughly 250,000 clones, 88% of them detected once, and around 0.91% sits in the top ten. Input material: peripheral blood. These receptors all come from a woman in her forties who had recovered from COVID-19.

The genes are TRBV7-8 and TRBJ2-5; possibly TRBD2 for D (5 bases). The length of the CDR3 is 16 residues. The V gene lost 2 bases and the J gene lost 3 bases, with 16 bases spanning the gap. CDR1 is SGHVS, CDR2 FQNEAQ, per germline. This CDR3 is CASSLYPRGDEETQYF. The CDR3 DNA follows: TGTGCCAGCAGCTTATACCCACGGGGAGATGAAGAGACCCAGTACTTC. Using reference TRBV7-8 and TRBJ2-5 for the parts outside the CDR3, the full variable domain is GAGVSQSPRYKVAKRGQDVALRCDPISGHVSLFWYQQALGQGPEFLTYFQNEAQLDKSGLPSDRFFAERPEGSVSTLKIQRTQQEDSAVYLCASSLYPRGDEETQYFGPGTRLLVL.

The chain has TRBV11-2 and TRBJ2-2; D ambiguous. CDR1 SGHAT and CDR2 FQNNGV come from the germline V gene. V gave up 5 bases and J gave up 6 bases, with 22 bases separating them. The CDR3 length is 17 residues. The CDR3 here is CASSPPGFVRGPGELFF. CDR3 nucleotides: TGTGCCAGCAGCCCCCCCGGTTTTGTGCGTGGGCCCGGGGAGCTGTTTTTT. Filled out from reference TRBV11-2 and TRBJ2-2, the complete variable domain reads EAGVAQSPRYKIIEKRQSVAFWCNPISGHATLYWYQQILGQGPKLLIQFQNNGVVDDSQLPKDRFSAERLKGVDSTLKIQPAKLEDSAVYLCASSPPGFVRGPGELFFGEGSRLTVL.

The V call is TRBV9, the J call TRBJ2-1; the D is unclear. The CDR3 extends over 15 amino acids. The V gene's germline CDR1 is SGDLS and CDR2 YYNGEE. V lost 0 bases and J 4 bases, leaving 11 bases between the germline ends. The CDR3: CASSVGGSGYNEQFF. CDR3 DNA sequence: TGTGCCAGCAGCGTAGGCGGAAGTGGGTACAATGAGCAGTTCTTC.

The chain recombines TRBV5-6 with TRBJ2-7; 7 positions agree with TRBD2. This CDR3 is 17 amino acids long. V shed 1 base, J shed 6 bases, and the junction held 16 bases outside the gene matches. In germline, CDR1 is SGHDT, CDR2 YYEEEE. This CDR3 is CASSLTLGAGRDGEQYF. The CDR3 bases are TGTGCCAGCAGCTTGACCTTGGGAGCGGGAAGGGATGGCGAGCAGTACTTC.

The rearrangement links TRBV9 to TRBJ2-1; 10 nucleotides align to TRBD2. The V gene end was trimmed by 0 bases and the J gene end by 10 bases; junction bases not matched to a gene: 7. The germline V gene has CDR1 SGDLS and CDR2 YYNGEE. The CDR3 contains 15 residues. CDR3 coding DNA: TGTGCCAGCAGCGTAGAGGGGCTAGCGGGAGAGGAGCAGTTCTTC. This codes for CASSVEGLAGEEQFF.

This rearrangement joins TRBV30 to TRBJ2-1; 8 bases match TRBD2. The CDR3 consists of 13 residues. With 0 bases clipped from V and 10 bases from J, the junction kept 5 bases outside the gene matches. The germline V gene encodes CDR1 GTSNPN and CDR2 SVGIG (reference sequence). For the CDR3, the DNA is TGTGCCTGGAGTGTAGGGGTAGCGGGAGAGCAGTTCTTC. Protein sequence: CAWSVGVAGEQFF. Combining the CDR3 with reference TRBV30 and TRBJ2-1 gives the whole variable domain SQTIHQWPATLVQPVGSPLSLECTVEGTSNPNLYWYRQAAGRGLQLLFYSVGIGQISSEVPQNLSASRPQDRQFILSSKKLLLSDSGFYLCAWSVGVAGEQFFGPGTRLTVL.

This chain links TRBV28 with TRBJ1-5, with D tentatively TRBD1 (5 bases). The CDR3 has 15 residues. Germline V CDR1 and CDR2: MDHEN, SYDVKM. Trimming cost V 6 bases and J 6 bases, with 18 bases left between them. CDR3 sequence reads: CASSPPPGGGQPQHF. The CDR3, as DNA: TGTGCCAGCAGCCCCCCCCCGGGGGGTGGTCAGCCCCAGCATTTT.

This sequence joins TRBV18 and TRBJ2-2, with D perhaps matching TRBD1 (5 bases). V was pared by 1 base and J by 7 bases, with 10 bases between. This CDR3 comprises 14 residues. The V gene's germline CDR1 is KGHSH and CDR2 LQKENI. CDR3 loop: CASSPQGSSGELFF. The CDR3 region has the DNA TGTGCCAGCTCACCACAGGGGTCGAGCGGGGAGCTGTTTTTT.

As DNA, the CDR3 is TGTGCCATCAGTGAAGGCAGGGGGTATGGCTACACCTTC. It encodes CAISEGRGYGYTF. V usage is TRBV10-3 and J usage is TRBJ1-2, with 7 bases matching TRBD1. After removal of 3 bases from V and 5 bases from J, the junction contained 3 bases not matched to a gene. Germline V gene sequence: CDR1 ENHRY, CDR2 SYGVKD. This CDR3 has 13 amino acids.

This chain uses TRBV2 with TRBJ2-7; a weak D match, TRBD1 (5 bases). CDR1 SNHLY and CDR2 FYNNEI come from the germline V gene. V lost 6 bases to trimming and J lost 2 bases, with 8 bases between them. CDR3 size: 12 residues. The CDR3, as DNA: TGTGCCAGCAGCCAAGGGGCCTACGAGCAGTACGTC. This sequence encodes CASSQGAYEQYV.

The chain employs TRBV9 and TRBJ2-1; D is perhaps TRBD2 (5 bases). The V and J ends lost 4 bases and 5 bases respectively, with 13 bases between them. The CDR3 contains 14 residues. The V gene's germline CDR1 is SGDLS and CDR2 YYNGEE. CDR3 in DNA: TGTGCCAGCAGCTCGCCCGGGGTCCACAATGAGCAGTTCTTC. Protein: CASSSPGVHNEQFF.

The V call is TRBV4-3, the J call TRBJ1-6; D is ambiguous. Trimming removed 4 bases from V and 8 bases from J, with 15 bases in between. Germline V CDR1 and CDR2: LGHNA, YSLEER. CDR3 length equals 15 residues. CDR3 in DNA: TGCGCCAGCAGCCCCGGAGAGTCCCTTGATTCACCCCTCCACTTT. Encoded protein: CASSPGESLDSPLHF.

The rearrangement uses TRBV6-2 or TRBV6-3 and TRBJ2-1; TRBD2 matches at 14 bases. The CDR3 is 15 residues long. Germline CDR1 MNHEY, CDR2 SVGEGT. The V gene end was trimmed by 7 bases and the J gene end by 10 bases; junction bases not matched to a gene: 9. The CDR3 sequence is CASNPGLAGGTEQFF. The CDR3, as DNA: TGTGCCAGCAACCCCGGACTAGCGGGGGGTACGGAGCAGTTCTTC.

CDR3 coding DNA: TGTGCCAGCAGCTTAATGGGGGGAGGTGAGCAGTTCTTC. It specifies CASSLMGGGEQFF. The chain combines TRBV7-3 with TRBJ2-1; a weak D match, TRBD2 (6 bases). The CDR3 loop spans 13 amino acids. Germline lookup yields CDR1 SGHTA and CDR2 FQGTGA. The ends were cut back, 1 base at V and 9 bases at J, with 10 bases in the middle.

The gene calls are TRBV3-1 (or the pseudogene TRBV3-2) and TRBJ1-6; TRBD1 aligns across 8 bases. The CDR3 consists of 15 residues. The V gene end was trimmed by 3 bases and the J gene end by 7 bases; junction bases not matched to a gene: 5. CDR1 LGHDT and CDR2 YNNKEL come from the germline V gene (reference sequence). The DNA for the CDR3 is TGTGCCAGCAGCCACGGACAGGGCCGAAATTCACCCCTCCACTTT. Translation: CASSHGQGRNSPLHF.

The chain uses TRBV27 and TRBJ2-7; 8 bases line up with TRBD2. The CDR3 is made up of 16 amino acids. From germline, CDR1 is MNHEY and CDR2 SMNVEV (reference sequence). J was trimmed by 0 bases and V by 5 bases; bases with no gene match: 9. CDR3 residues: CASSPSSGAGSYEQYF. CDR3 bases: TGTGCCAGCAGTCCCAGTAGCGGGGCGGGCTCCTACGAGCAGTACTTC.

V and J are TRBV10-3 and TRBJ1-1, with a weak D call TRBD1 (5 bases). This CDR3 is built from 16 residues. The V end lost 3 bases, the J end lost 4 bases, and 18 bases lay between the germline ends. The germline CDR1 and CDR2 sequences are ENHRY and SYGVKD. This chain's CDR3 is CAISDFRAHGGTEAFF. The CDR3 region has the DNA TGTGCCATCAGTGATTTCCGAGCGCACGGGGGCACTGAAGCTTTCTTT.

This chain links TRBV3-1 (or the pseudogene TRBV3-2) with TRBJ2-7; D gene unclear. CDR3 length: 11 amino acids. Per germline, CDR1 LGHDT and CDR2 YNNKEL (reference sequence). V shed 1 base and J shed 7 bases, with 5 bases lying between them. The chain's CDR3 is CASSQGQEQYF. For the CDR3, the DNA is TGTGCCAGCAGCCAAGGCCAGGAGCAGTACTTC.

The rearrangement uses TRBV30 and TRBJ2-3; 9 nucleotides line up with TRBD2. V gave up 1 base and J gave up 6 bases; unmatched junction bases: 8. This CDR3 spans 15 amino acids. The germline V gene encodes CDR1 GTSNPN and CDR2 SVGIG (reference sequence). The CDR3 reads CAWSASGRSGDTQYF. CDR3 sequence (DNA): TGTGCCTGGAGTGCCAGCGGGAGGTCGGGGGATACGCAGTATTTT.

The V gene is TRBV7-9, the J gene TRBJ1-1; D might be TRBD1 (6 bases). The CDR3 consists of 15 residues. Trimming shortened V by 4 bases and J by 3 bases, and 15 bases separated the two germline ends. Germline lookup yields CDR1 SEHNR and CDR2 FQNEAQ (reference sequence). CDR3 nucleotides: TGTGCCAGCAGCTGGGGGGGCGTGGTGTACACTGAAGCTTTCTTT. Its translation is CASSWGGVVYTEAFF.

The genes are TRBV5-6 and TRBJ1-6; D ambiguous. The CDR3 runs 12 residues. The V end lost 7 bases, the J end lost 10 bases, and 12 bases lay between the germline ends. Germline values: CDR1 SGHDT, CDR2 YYEEEE. The CDR3 protein is CASAPGVSPLHF. In nucleotides, the CDR3 is TGTGCCAGCGCCCCCGGGGTCTCACCCCTCCACTTT.

The chain has TRBV12-2 and TRBJ1-6. TRBV12-2 is a pseudogene segment. CDR3 length: 17 amino acids. The chain's CDR3 is CASRPDPSGSYNSPLHF. In DNA, the CDR3 is TGTGCAAGTCGCCCGGACCCCAGCGGCTCCTATAATTCACCCCTCCACTTT.

J is TRBJ1-2 and V is TRBV25-1; no definite D call. This CDR3 is 13 amino acids long. The germline gives CDR1 MGHDK, CDR2 SYGVNS. Trimming removed 1 base from V and 2 bases from J, with 5 bases in between. For the CDR3, the DNA is TGTGCCAGCAGTGAATGGGAGAACTATGGCTACACCTTC. Its translation: CASSEWENYGYTF.